This passage covers 10 T cell receptor beta chains from one sample sequenced in a study of CD8+CD57+ T cells in acquired aplastic anemia. In patients chosen for sequencing, flow cytometry had shown CD8+CD57+ cell expansion. TCR beta VDJ combinations and CDR3 sequences were profiled from genomic DNA. MiXCR, applied by TCRdb to the reads, yields one record per CDR3 protein. The sample shows 150,000 to 180,000 distinct CDR3 sequences, roughly 54% of them seen only once. Sequencing was performed on sorted CD4+, CD8+, or CD8+CD57+ T cells (not recorded which) from PBMCs. The receptors were gathered from a human donor with aplastic anemia.

The V and J genes are TRBV19 and TRBJ1-5; no reliable D call. Germline V gene sequence: CDR1 LNHDA, CDR2 SQIVND (reference sequence). V lost 3 bases, J lost 3 bases, and 15 bases lay in between. The CDR3 is made up of 16 amino acids. The DNA for the CDR3 is TGTGCCAGTAGTATTGGGCCCCGCGGCAACAATCAGCCCCAGCATTTT. It yields the protein CASSIGPRGNNQPQHF.

This CDR3 is CASSRPGGSNYGYTF. Written as DNA, the CDR3 is TGTGCCAGCAGTCGCCCAGGGGGCTCTAACTATGGCTACACCTTC. This chain uses TRBV12-3 or TRBV12-4 with TRBJ1-2; TRBD1 aligns across 8 bases. This CDR3 has 15 amino acids. The V and J ends lost 5 bases and 0 bases, in that order; junction bases with no gene match: 5.

This sequence joins TRBV6-2 or TRBV6-3 and TRBJ2-7; D is possibly TRBD1 (5 bases). The germline V gene encodes CDR1 MNHEY and CDR2 SVGEGT. The CDR3 is 14 amino acids. V lost 3 bases and J 7 bases, leaving 16 bases between the germline ends. The CDR3 spells CASSYDAQGWEQYF. The CDR3 nucleotides are TGTGCCAGCAGTTATGACGCCCAGGGTTGGGAGCAGTACTTC.

V gene TRBV15 combines with J gene TRBJ1-4; the D gene is possibly TRBD1 (5 bases). The V end lost 0 bases, the J end lost 7 bases, and 15 bases lay between the germline ends. The germline gives CDR1 LNHNV, CDR2 YYDKDF (reference sequence). CDR3 size: 16 residues. The CDR3 is CATSRDLAGTGEKLFF. The CDR3 DNA reads as TGTGCCACCAGCAGAGATCTGGCAGGGACGGGTGAAAAACTGTTTTTT. Looking up the rest from reference TRBV15 and TRBJ1-4 gives the full variable domain: DAMVIQNPRYQVTQFGKPVTLSCSQTLNHNVMYWYQQKSSQAPKLLFHYYDKDFNNEADTPDNFQSRRPNTSFCFLDIRSPGLGDTAMYLCATSRDLAGTGEKLFFGSGTQLSVL.

This clonotype was seen ten or more times. This sequence joins TRBV12-3 or TRBV12-4 and TRBJ2-1; weak D call: TRBD1 (5 bases). The V and J ends lost 2 bases and 6 bases respectively, with 8 bases between them. This CDR3 region has 13 residues. The CDR3 bases are TGTGCCAGCAGTTTATCAAGGGGCAATGAGCAGTTCTTC. It specifies CASSLSRGNEQFF.

This clonotype occurred a few times. The gene calls are TRBV7-9 and TRBJ1-5; D is unresolved. V lost 5 bases and J lost 5, with 4 bases in between. The germline V gene has CDR1 SEHNR and CDR2 FQNEAQ (reference sequence). The CDR3 consists of 11 residues. The CDR3 is CASSKYQPQHF. CDR3 bases: TGTGCCAGCAGCAAATATCAGCCCCAGCATTTT.

V gene TRBV30 combines with J gene TRBJ2-7, with TRBD1 identical over 10 bases. CDR1 and CDR2 (germline): GTSNPN, SVGIG (reference sequence). There are 13 residues in the CDR3. With 3 bases clipped from V and 5 bases from J, the junction kept 4 bases outside the gene matches. The CDR3 nucleotides are TGTGCCTGGAGCCGGGACAGGGGAGACGAGCAGTACTTC. Amino acid sequence: CAWSRDRGDEQYF.

V usage is TRBV10-3 and J usage is TRBJ2-7; D is perhaps TRBD2 (5 bases). This CDR3 region has 15 residues. The V and J ends lost 6 bases and 2 bases respectively, with 17 bases between them. CDR1 is ENHRY and CDR2 is SYGVKD in the germline V gene. The CDR3 spells CAIREEVDWPYEQYF. The CDR3 DNA reads as TGTGCCATCAGGGAGGAAGTGGACTGGCCCTACGAGCAGTACTTC.

There are many counts of this clonotype. The chain carries TRBV6-1 and TRBJ2-7, with a tentative D call TRBD1 (7 bases). CDR1 is MNHNS, CDR2 SASEGT, per germline. The germline V and J ends were trimmed by 3 bases and 5 bases, with 11 bases remaining between them. This CDR3 is 13 amino acids long. The CDR3 DNA sequence: TGTGCCAGCAGTGACAGGGGGGTCCACGAGCAGTACTTC. Residues: CASSDRGVHEQYF.

This clonotype was seen only once. V and J are TRBV5-8 and TRBJ2-7; 7 bases match TRBD1. The V and J ends lost 4 bases and 1 base, in that order; junction bases with no gene match: 5. The CDR3 contains 14 residues. CDR1 is SGHTS, CDR2 YDEGEE, per germline. This chain's CDR3 is CASSHGQASYEQYF. The DNA of the CDR3 is TGTGCCAGCAGCCACGGACAGGCATCCTACGAGCAGTACTTC. The whole variable domain, remainder taken from reference TRBV5-8 and TRBJ2-7, is EAGVTQSPTHLIKTRGQQATLRCSPISGHTSVYWYQQALGLGLQFLLWYDEGEERNRGNFPPRFSGRQFPNYSSELNVNALELEDSALYLCASSHGQASYEQYFGPGTRLTVT.